This T cell receptor (beta chain) was obtained from a study of blood T cell repertoires in COVID-19. As for the study in general: COVID-19 samples, acute and convalescent, were from the United States, Italy and Spain.

The length of the CDR3 is 16 residues. The V segment lost 7 bases and the J segment 5 bases; nucleotides outside the gene matches: 13. Germline V gene lookup returns CDR1 LNHDA and CDR2 SQIVND (reference sequence). Only in-frame clones appear in the TCRdb table, and some are missing; sequencing was by immunoSEQ multiplex PCR. The data contain hundreds of thousands of clones, roughly 87% of them singletons. Sequenced input: PBMCs or T cells enriched from blood (not recorded which). This receptor was obtained from a woman younger than 45 who had recovered from COVID-19. This rearrangement joins TRBV19 to TRBJ1-3; TRBD1 matches 8 bases. CDR3 region: CASTSAGAGGRNTIYF. For the CDR3, the DNA is TGTGCCAGTACCTCGGCGGGGGCAGGGGGCAGAAACACCATATATTTT. Full variable domain (remainder filled in from reference TRBV19 and TRBJ1-3): DGGITQSPKYLFRKEGQNVTLSCEQNLNHDAMYWYRQDPGQGLRLIYYSQIVNDFQKGDIAEGYSVSREKKESFPLTVTSAQKNPTAFYLCASTSAGAGGRNTIYFGEGSWLTVV.